Listed below are T cell receptor beta chains from one sample, sequenced in a study of T cell repertoires in cytomegalovirus infection. TCRdb passed the reads through MiXCR, listing each CDR3 protein once. The table includes about 460,000 distinct CDR3 sequences, around 11% detected once. Sequenced input: PBMCs. These TCRs come from a human donor in good health (CMV status not recorded). Some clones in this sample may be carry-over from other donors' samples. Each CDR3 is given without its conserved first and last residue. The D gene is left open where the match is weak.

- TRBV29-1 12 SANSGPTYNEQF
- TRBV6-2/TRBV6-3 13 ASTLRGRSGYGYT
- TRBV20-1 8 SASDNVQY
- TRBV28 10 AVYGTNYEQY
- TRBV11-2 12 AGAEGLQHNEQF
TRBD1 TRBV5-4 13 ASSTWTGGTDTQY
TRBD2 TRBV7-3 18 ASSATSGLAGQHGTGELF
- TRBV9 13 ASSEPLTANYGYT
- TRBV15 11 ATSRGSGEELF
- TRBV15 12 ATSRYSNTGELF
- TRBV6-5 12 ASSFRKRGYGYT
- TRBV20-1 13 RPSGGTPGNYGYT
- TRBV19 11 ASSSGFNNEQF
- TRBV5-1 13 ASSLAGGTYNEQF
- TRBV20-1 10 SATFISNEQF
- TRBV9 14 ASSAGARPEADTQY
TRBD1 TRBV12-3/TRBV12-4 15 ASSPGQGNRDKNIQY
- TRBV5-1 9 ASSSGIQAF
- TRBV20-1 13 SASKGGAGDNEQF
TRBD2 TRBV10-3 14 AISGSSGRLTDTQY
- TRBV6-2/TRBV6-3 12 ASSSSVAIPEQY
TRBD2 TRBV5-5 13 ASSSLAGVSYEQY
- TRBV5-1 14 ASSFRPAGELHEQY
TRBD1 TRBV18 12 ASSPRQGGTEAF
TRBD2 TRBV5-6 18 ASSLVVLLAGASSYNEQF
TRBD1 TRBV7-3 15 ASSFLRGPTNTGELF
TRBD1 TRBV6-1 12 ASNRNRGLSEAF
- TRBV12-3/TRBV12-4 13 ASSLNREDNQPQH
- TRBV6-5 14 ASSYTGVSYNSPLH
TRBD1 TRBV20-1 12 SSPGTGDPNEQY
- TRBV12-3/TRBV12-4 13 ASSWRRQGGQPQH
TRBD2 TRBV3-1 15 ASSPLIGRGDGNEQF
- TRBV12-3/TRBV12-4 10 ASGKGTYEQY
- TRBV19 13 ASSITQAWVNEQF
TRBD2 TRBV19 18 ASSMDRLAGGLWGTDTQY
- TRBV20-1 14 SARDHPGPRRTEAF
- TRBV10-3 14 AIRGGASSYNSPLH
- TRBV23-1 13 ASSQNKKRSYEQY
TRBD1 TRBV19 13 ASSIRQGANLPLH
- TRBV9 12 ASSVGRTSYEQY
- TRBV6-6 11 ASTRTSTGELF
- TRBV15 14 ATTPPEGVGNYGYT
TRBD1 TRBV4-1 14 ASSHPGTGTLTEAF
TRBD1 TRBV7-3 14 ASSSLVGQTKDEQF
TRBD1 TRBV7-3 15 ASSDHRGTLSYNEQF
- TRBV20-1 10 SASIRAYEQY
TRBD1 TRBV5-1 11 ASSSGGDNEQF